Shown below are 11 T cell receptor beta chains from a single sample sequenced in a study of T-cell reconstitution after alpha-beta-depleted transplantation in children. Using unique molecular identifiers, the investigators prepared the TCRbeta library. TCRdb itself ran the PCR reads through MiXCR, one entry per CDR3 protein. The sample has around 700,000 distinct CDR3 sequences, 13% seen once. This sample comprised PBMCs, obtained before TCRalphabeta/CD19-depleted stem cell transplant. These receptors were taken from a girl aged 2-10 years with congenital amegakaryocytic thrombocytopenia, due to receive a stem cell transplant.

CDR3 sequence (DNA): TGTGCCAGCAGCTTAATCAGCGGAAAGCAAGAGACCCAGTACTTC. It is translated as CASSLISGKQETQYF. J is TRBJ2-5 and V is TRBV7-8, with D perhaps matching TRBD2 (5 bases). The germline V gene has CDR1 SGHVS and CDR2 FQNEAQ. Trimming shortened V by 2 bases and J by 2 bases, and 12 bases separated the two germline ends. This CDR3 spans 15 amino acids.

This clonotype was picked up many times. V gene TRBV6-5 combines with J gene TRBJ2-7; possibly TRBD1 for D (6 bases). The germline V and J ends were trimmed by 2 bases and 2 bases, with 10 bases remaining between them. CDR3 length: 14 amino acids. CDR1 is MNHEY and CDR2 is SVGAGI in the germline V gene. CDR3: CASSYDRSTYEQYF. The CDR3 nucleotides are TGTGCCAGCAGTTACGACAGGAGCACCTACGAGCAGTACTTC.

In this sample, this clonotype turned up a few times. The V gene is TRBV5-8, the J gene TRBJ1-6; D gene unclear. The ends were cut back, 0 bases at V and 6 bases at J, with 7 bases in the middle. Germline assignment: CDR1 SGHTS and CDR2 YDEGEE. The CDR3 extends over 14 amino acids. The CDR3 sequence: CASSLDQTNSPLHF. CDR3 bases: TGTGCCAGCAGCTTGGACCAGACTAATTCACCCCTCCACTTT.

The V and J genes are TRBV3-1 and TRBJ2-1; weak D call: TRBD2 (5 bases). Germline-derived CDR1 and CDR2 are LGHDT and YNNKEL (reference sequence). Trimming shortened V by 2 bases and J by 4 bases, and 15 bases separated the two germline ends. The CDR3 is 16 residues long. Here the CDR3 DNA reads TGTGCCAGCAGCCAACCTTCGAGAGGGTCTTACAATGAGCAGTTCTTC. This translates into CASSQPSRGSYNEQFF.

This clonotype has just a few counts. The chain carries TRBV29-1 and TRBJ2-2; D possibly uses TRBD1 or TRBD2 (7 bases each). The CDR3 sequence is 14 residues long. Per the germline V gene, CDR1 is SQVTM and CDR2 is ANQGSEA. Trimming cost V 8 bases and J 5 bases, with 18 bases left between them. The CDR3 spells CSTSGGDRTGELFF. CDR3 in DNA: TGCAGCACTTCAGGGGGGGATAGGACCGGGGAGCTGTTTTTT.

At least ten counts were recorded for this clonotype. The rearrangement uses TRBV20-1 and TRBJ2-7; possible D gene TRBD2, 6 bases. From germline, CDR1 is DFQATT and CDR2 SNEGSKA (reference sequence). The CDR3 length is 12 residues. Trimming took off 3 bases at V and 0 bases at J, with 6 bases between the two ends. The CDR3 is CSARDYSYEQYF. In nucleotides, the CDR3 is TGCAGTGCTAGGGACTACTCCTACGAGCAGTACTTC.

V gene TRBV29-1 combines with J gene TRBJ1-4; TRBD1 aligns across 7 bases. Germline loops: CDR1 SQVTM, CDR2 ANQGSEA. The junction had 4 bases not matched to a gene; V was cut back by 4 bases and J by 8 bases. The length of the CDR3 is 12 residues. As DNA, the CDR3 is TGCAGCGTTGTTGGGACAGACGAAAAACTGTTTTTT. This gives the protein CSVVGTDEKLFF.

There are many counts of this clonotype. V gene TRBV29-1 combines with J gene TRBJ2-1; 7 positions match TRBD2. The CDR3 is 14 residues long. V lost 6 bases and J lost 2; bases outside the gene matches: 7. Germline V CDR1 and CDR2: SQVTM, ANQGSEA. CDR3 nucleotides: TGCAGCGTCCCCCCTGCGGGAGCCTACAATGAGCAGTTCTTC. Its translation: CSVPPAGAYNEQFF.

This clonotype was counted between two and nine times. V usage is TRBV29-1 and J usage is TRBJ2-5; 9 bases fit TRBD2. The CDR3 covers 15 residues. The germline V gene has CDR1 SQVTM and CDR2 ANQGSEA. J lost 5 bases, V lost 5 bases, and 12 bases had no gene match. The CDR3 sequence is CSVIFFGGRAETQYF. The DNA for the CDR3 is TGCAGCGTTATTTTTTTCGGCGGGAGGGCGGAGACCCAGTACTTC.

On this clonotype: A much larger clone is a single base away; this may be a read error. The chain employs TRBV19 and TRBJ1-2; TRBD1 might be the D (5 bases). Per germline, CDR1 LNHDA and CDR2 SQIVND (reference sequence). This CDR3 contains 14 residues. Written as DNA, the CDR3 is TGTGCCAGTAGCGGGGGAGGACGGAACTATGGCGACACCTTC. As protein: CASSGGGRNYGDTF. Supplemented by reference TRBV19 and TRBJ1-2, the full variable domain reads DGGITQSPKYLFRKEGQNVTLSCEQNLNHDAMYWYRQDPGQGLRLIYYSQIVNDFQKGDIAEGYSVSREKKESFPLTVTSAQKNPTAFYLCASSGGGRNYGDTFGSGTRLTVV.

The J gene is TRBJ2-3, the V gene TRBV6-2 or TRBV6-3; 14 nucleotides line up with TRBD2. CDR1 is MNHEY and CDR2 is SVGEGT in the germline V gene. The CDR3 runs to 21 residues. V lost 8 bases and J lost 0; bases outside the gene matches: 19. CDR3 region: CASLRLAGGPSRPYSTDTQYF. The CDR3 DNA reads as TGTGCCAGCCTCCGACTAGCGGGAGGGCCATCCCGCCCTTATAGCACAGATACGCAGTATTTT.